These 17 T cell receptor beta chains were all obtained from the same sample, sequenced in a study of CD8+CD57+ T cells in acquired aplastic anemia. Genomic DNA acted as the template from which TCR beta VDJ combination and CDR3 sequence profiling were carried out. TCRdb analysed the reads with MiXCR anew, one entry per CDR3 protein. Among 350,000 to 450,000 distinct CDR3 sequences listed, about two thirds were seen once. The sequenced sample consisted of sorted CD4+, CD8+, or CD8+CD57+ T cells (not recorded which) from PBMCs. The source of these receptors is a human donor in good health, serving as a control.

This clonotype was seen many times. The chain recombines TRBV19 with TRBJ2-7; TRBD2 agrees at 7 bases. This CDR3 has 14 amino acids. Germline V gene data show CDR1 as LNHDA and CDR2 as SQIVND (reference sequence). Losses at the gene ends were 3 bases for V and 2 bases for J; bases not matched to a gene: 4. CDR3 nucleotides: TGTGCCAGTAGTATCCAGCGGGGTCCCTACGAGCAGTACTTC. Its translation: CASSIQRGPYEQYF.

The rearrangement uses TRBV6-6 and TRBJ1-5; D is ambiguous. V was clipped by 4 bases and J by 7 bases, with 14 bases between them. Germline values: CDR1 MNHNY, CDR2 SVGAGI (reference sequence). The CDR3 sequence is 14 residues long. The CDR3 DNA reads TGTGCCAGCAGTTTGGACGGGTTCGGACAGCCCCAGCATTTT. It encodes CASSLDGFGQPQHF.

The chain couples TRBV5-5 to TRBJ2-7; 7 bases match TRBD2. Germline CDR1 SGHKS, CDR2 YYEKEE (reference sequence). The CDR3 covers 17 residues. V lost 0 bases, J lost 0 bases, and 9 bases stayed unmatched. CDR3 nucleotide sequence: TGTGCCAGCAGCTTGGCACTCGCTAGCGGTAGCTCCTACGAGCAGTACTTC. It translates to CASSLALASGSSYEQYF.

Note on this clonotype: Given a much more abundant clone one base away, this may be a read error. The CDR3 bases are TGTGCCAGCAGCGCCGAGACAAATAAAGAGACCCAGTACTTC. Translating gives CASSAETNKETQYF. This rearrangement joins TRBV5-1 to TRBJ2-5, with D uncertain. Germline values: CDR1 SGHRS, CDR2 YFSETQ. This CDR3 is built from 14 residues.

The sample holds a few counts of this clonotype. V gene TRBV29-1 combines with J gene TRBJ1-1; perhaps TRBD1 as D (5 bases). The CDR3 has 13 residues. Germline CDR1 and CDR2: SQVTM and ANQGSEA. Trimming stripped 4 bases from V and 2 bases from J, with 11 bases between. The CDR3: CSVVSQGNTEAFF. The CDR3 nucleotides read TGCAGCGTTGTTAGTCAGGGAAACACTGAAGCTTTCTTT.

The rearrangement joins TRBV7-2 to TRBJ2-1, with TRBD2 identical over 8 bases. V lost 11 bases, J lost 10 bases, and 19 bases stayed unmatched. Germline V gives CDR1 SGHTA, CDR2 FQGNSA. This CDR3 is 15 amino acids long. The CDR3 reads CAWSLAGGAGNEQFF. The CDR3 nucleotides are TGTGCCTGGAGCTTAGCCGGGGGGGCTGGCAACGAGCAGTTCTTC.

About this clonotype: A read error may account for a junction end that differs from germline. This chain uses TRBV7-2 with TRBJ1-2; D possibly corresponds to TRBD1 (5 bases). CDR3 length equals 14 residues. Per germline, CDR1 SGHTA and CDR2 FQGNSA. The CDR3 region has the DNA TGTGCCAGCAGCTTAGAGTACTGGGGCTATGGGTACACCTTC. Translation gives CASSLEYWGYGYTF.

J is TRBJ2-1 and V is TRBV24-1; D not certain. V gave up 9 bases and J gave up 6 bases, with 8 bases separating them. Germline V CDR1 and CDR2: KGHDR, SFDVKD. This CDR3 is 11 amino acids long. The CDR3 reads CATATGNEQFF. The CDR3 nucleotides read TGTGCCACCGCGACGGGCAATGAGCAGTTCTTC.

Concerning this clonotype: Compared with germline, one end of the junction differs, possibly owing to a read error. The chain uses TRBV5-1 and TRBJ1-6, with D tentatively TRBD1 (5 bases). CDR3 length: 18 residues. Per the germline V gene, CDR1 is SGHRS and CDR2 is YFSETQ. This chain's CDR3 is CASSLWRGGGRLSSPLHF. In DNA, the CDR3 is TGTGCCAGCAGCTTATGGCGGGGGGGGGGAAGGCTTAGTTCACCCCTCCACTTT.

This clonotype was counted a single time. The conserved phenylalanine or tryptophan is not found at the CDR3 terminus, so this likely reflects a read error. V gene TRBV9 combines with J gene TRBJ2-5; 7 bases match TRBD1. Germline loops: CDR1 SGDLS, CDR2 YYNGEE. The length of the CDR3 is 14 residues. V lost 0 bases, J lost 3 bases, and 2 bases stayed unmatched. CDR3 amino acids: CASSVGDREETQYS. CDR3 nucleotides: TGTGCCAGCAGCGTAGGGGACAGAGAAGAGACCCAGTACTCC.

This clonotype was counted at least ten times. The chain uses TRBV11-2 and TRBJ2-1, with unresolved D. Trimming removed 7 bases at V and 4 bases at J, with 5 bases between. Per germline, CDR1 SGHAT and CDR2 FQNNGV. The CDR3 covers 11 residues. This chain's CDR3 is CASTRYNEQFF. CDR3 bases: TGTGCCAGCACCCGATACAATGAGCAGTTCTTC.

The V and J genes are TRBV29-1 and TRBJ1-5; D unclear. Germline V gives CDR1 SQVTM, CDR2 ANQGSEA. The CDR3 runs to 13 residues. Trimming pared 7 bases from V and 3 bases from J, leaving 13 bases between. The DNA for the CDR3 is TGCAGCGCTATTCCCGACAACAATCAGCCCCAGCATTTT. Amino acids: CSAIPDNNQPQHF.

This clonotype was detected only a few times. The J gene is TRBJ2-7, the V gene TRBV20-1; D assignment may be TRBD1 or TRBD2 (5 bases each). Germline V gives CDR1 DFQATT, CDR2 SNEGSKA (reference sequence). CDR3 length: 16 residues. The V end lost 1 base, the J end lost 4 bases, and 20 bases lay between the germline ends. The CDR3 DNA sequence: TGCAGTGCTAGAGGTGTACCGGGGCAGGGTACTTACGAGCAGTACTTC. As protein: CSARGVPGQGTYEQYF.

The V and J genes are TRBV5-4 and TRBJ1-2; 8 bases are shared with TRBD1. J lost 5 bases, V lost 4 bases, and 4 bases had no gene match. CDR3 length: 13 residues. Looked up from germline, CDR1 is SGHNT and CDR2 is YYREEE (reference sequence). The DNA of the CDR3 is TGTGCCAGCAGCGAGGGACAGGTGTATGGCTACACCTTC. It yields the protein CASSEGQVYGYTF. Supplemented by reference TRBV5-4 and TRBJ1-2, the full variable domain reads ETGVTQSPTHLIKTRGQQVTLRCSSQSGHNTVSWYQQALGQGPQFIFQYYREEENGRGNFPPRFSGLQFPNYSSELNVNALELDDSALYLCASSEGQVYGYTFGSGTRLTVV.

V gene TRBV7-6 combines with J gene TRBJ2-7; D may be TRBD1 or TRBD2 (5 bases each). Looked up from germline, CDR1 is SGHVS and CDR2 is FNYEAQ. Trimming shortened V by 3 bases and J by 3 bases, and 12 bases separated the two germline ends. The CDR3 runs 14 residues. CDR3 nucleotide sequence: TGTGCCAGCAGCTTGGGGGATCACCTCTACGAGCAGTACTTC. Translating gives CASSLGDHLYEQYF.

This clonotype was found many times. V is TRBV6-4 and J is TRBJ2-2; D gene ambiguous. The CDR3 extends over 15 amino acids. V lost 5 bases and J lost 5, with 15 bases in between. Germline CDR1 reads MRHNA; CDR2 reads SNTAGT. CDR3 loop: CASSIRAYGTGELFF. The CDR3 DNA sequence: TGTGCCAGCAGTATTAGGGCCTATGGGACCGGGGAGCTGTTTTTT.

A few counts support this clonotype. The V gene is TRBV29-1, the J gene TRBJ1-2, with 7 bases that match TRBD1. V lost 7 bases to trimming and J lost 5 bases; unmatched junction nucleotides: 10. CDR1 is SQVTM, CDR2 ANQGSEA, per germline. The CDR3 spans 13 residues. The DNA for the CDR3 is TGCAGCGCCACCGGGACAGTGACATATGGCTACACCTTC. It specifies CSATGTVTYGYTF.